This T cell receptor beta chain was recovered during a study of T cells in pancreatic ductal adenocarcinoma (dated by TCRdb to 2015 to 2018). Some background on the complete study: To learn about the adaptive T-cell response arising naturally, investigators profiled where tumor-infiltrating CD8+ T cells, together with suppressive cells, were located within resected pancreatic ductal adenocarcinoma, how abundant they were, and what qualities they showed.

The pancreatic ductal adenocarcinoma patients who were selected had gone through surgery without receiving any neoadjuvant therapy. After peripheral blood was drawn into heparin tubes, PBMCs were separated on a histopaque density gradient and then cryopreserved in 10% DMSO. The DNeasy Blood and Tissue Kit, with Proteinase K and RNase treatment, was used to extract genomic DNA from over 5 PBMC specimens and roughly 10 flash-frozen tumor specimens. The immunoSEQ hsTCRB kit was used to amplify TCR beta CDR3 regions from genomic DNA. An Illumina HiSeq system was used to carry out high-throughput TRB CDR3 sequencing. The paper's processing steps were these. Sequencing reads were analyzed with the immunoSEQ software, and nonproductive sequences with premature stops or frame-shifts were excluded. Clonality of the repertoire was calculated as one minus the Shannon entropy normalized by log2 of the number of unique productive sequences. This is the immuneACCESS table as TCRdb keeps it, with only in-frame sequences that have V and J called. A part of the clones is gone; compared with another copy, unresolved V genes explain less than half, and the rest is unexplained. The D gene and trimming were derived from the DNA, and the V and J assignments and clone size from that table. The table for this sample lists 30,000 or so clones; approximately 94% of them were counted only once. Around 2.2% of the sample belongs to the ten largest clones.

What the research found in general, with its limitations: T-cell clonality did not differ significantly between tumor and blood, with mean clonality roughly 0.1 in tumors and around 0.071 in blood. Comparisons of clonality between tumor and blood may be biased because tumors are enriched in CD45RO+ effector T cells rather than naive T cells, which biases the comparison toward lower diversity. Blood samples had more total productive templates and 7 to 10-fold more unique clonotypes than tumor samples. Since most pancreatic cancer patients present with inoperable disease, the resected cohort was skewed toward the minority of patients who had early-stage disease.

Taken from the germline V gene (reference sequence), the CDR1 and CDR2 loops are GTSNPN and SVGIG. V sheds 2 bases and J sheds 6 bases, leaving 7 bases between their ends. The CDR3 has 11 amino acids, counting the end cysteine and phenylalanine. The kept DNA is CDR3 alone, 33 bases in frame from the first base. A single count supports this clone. No antigen is known for it. Base-call qualities are not available, and no considerably larger clone is one nucleotide away. The receptor chain draws on TRBV30 and TRBJ1-1, with the identity of the D gene unclear. This TCR derives from a human donor with pancreatic ductal adenocarcinoma. Sequencing was carried out using PBMCs. The DNA sequence follows: TGTGCCTGGAGTCACCGCCCTGAAGCTTTCTTT. Its amino acids are CAWSHRPEAFF. The reference TRBV30 and TRBJ1-1 proteins fill in what lies around the CDR3, so the full variable domain reads SQTIHQWPATLVQPVGSPLSLECTVEGTSNPNLYWYRQAAGRGLQLLFYSVGIGQISSEVPQNLSASRPQDRQFILSSKKLLLSDSGFYLCAWSHRPEAFFGQGTRLTVV.